A selection of T cell receptor beta chains follows, all from one sample in a study of beta chain features in type 1 diabetes. The protocol was immunoSEQ multiplex PCR, while the TCRdb copy is restricted to in-frame clones and leaves out a portion. This table has 150,000 or so clones, around 8.7% appearing once. The material sequenced was central memory CD4+ T cells from blood. Receptor source: a man between 18 and 35 years old in good health. The CDR3 runs from the conserved cysteine through the conserved F or W. The order of the fields is D gene, J gene, V gene, clone size, CDR3 protein, CDR3 DNA. A D gene is named only where the DNA matches it firmly. Clone sizes are given selectively: once, few, many, or a class where the clone is expanded.

. | TRBJ2-6 | TRBV5-4 | few | CASSLAAGSGANVLTF | TGTGCCAGCAGCTTGGCGGCGGGCTCTGGGGCCAACGTCCTGACTTTC
. | TRBJ2-5 | TRBV5-1 | . | CASSFQGQQETQYF | TGCGCCAGCAGCTTTCAGGGACAACAAGAGACCCAGTACTTC
. | TRBJ2-2 | TRBV7-9 | few | CASSIYTGELFF | TGTGCCAGCAGCATCTACACCGGGGAGCTGTTTTTT
TRBD1 | TRBJ1-2 | TRBV6-5 | few | CASSYRGQGNYGYTF | TGTGCCAGCAGTTACCGTGGACAGGGGAACTATGGCTACACCTTC
. | TRBJ1-2 | TRBV7-2 | . | CASSLVRGSYGYTF | TGTGCCAGCAGCTTAGTCAGGGGTAGCTATGGCTACACCTTC
TRBD2 | TRBJ2-5 | TRBV19 | once | CASSSPTSGGDQETQYF | TGTGCCAGTAGTAGCCCGACTAGCGGGGGGGATCAAGAGACCCAGTACTTC
. | TRBJ1-2 | TRBV11-2 | few | CASSLDGLQSYGYTF | TGTGCCAGCAGCTTAGATGGTTTACAGTCCTATGGCTACACCTTC
TRBD2 | TRBJ2-1 | TRBV5-4 | few | CASSFGLAGAGGEQFF | TGTGCCAGCAGCTTCGGACTAGCGGGGGCCGGAGGTGAGCAGTTCTTC
. | TRBJ2-7 | TRBV19 | few | CASSTRTAGTSYEQYF | TGTGCCAGTAGTACCAGGACAGCCGGAACATCCTACGAGCAGTACTTC
. | TRBJ2-1 | TRBV27 | . | CASRDREGPYNEQFF | TGTGCCAGCAGGGACAGGGAGGGCCCCTACAATGAGCAGTTCTTC
. | TRBJ2-7 | TRBV7-2 | . | CASSRPGAYEQYF | TGTGCCAGCAGCCGTCCGGGAGCTTACGAGCAGTACTTC
. | TRBJ2-5 | TRBV5-1 | few | CASSLGLSGETQYF | TGCGCCAGCAGCTTGGGACTATCGGGGGAGACCCAGTACTTC
TRBD2 | TRBJ2-4 | TRBV5-5 | . | CASSSWGGAKNIQYF | TGTGCCAGCAGCTCATGGGGGGGGGCCAAAAACATTCAGTACTTC
TRBD2 | TRBJ2-1 | TRBV7-2 | few | CASSLDRLAANEQFF | TGTGCCAGCAGCTTAGACCGGCTAGCGGCGAATGAGCAGTTCTTC
. | TRBJ2-1 | TRBV6-5 | . | CASSAGYFEQFF | TGTGCCAGCAGTGCGGGGTACTTTGAGCAGTTCTTC
TRBD2 | TRBJ2-3 | TRBV6-5 | few | CASSYGAGVHTQYF | TGTGCCAGCAGTTACGGGGCGGGGGTACATACGCAGTATTTT
. | TRBJ2-2 | TRBV2 | . | CASTKGRGGTGELFF | TGTGCCAGCACCAAGGGCAGGGGAGGGACCGGGGAGCTGTTTTTT
TRBD2 | TRBJ2-1 | TRBV28 | many | CASSGTSGEQFF | TGTGCCAGCAGTGGGACTAGCGGAGAGCAGTTCTTC
. | TRBJ2-2 | TRBV7-2 | . | CASSLESTRAGELFF | TGTGCCAGCAGCTTAGAATCCACGCGGGCGGGGGAGCTGTTTTTT
TRBD2 | TRBJ2-2 | TRBV5-1 | . | CASSLVAGSSGELFF | TGCGCCAGCAGCTTGGTAGCGGGGAGTTCCGGGGAGCTGTTTTTT
TRBD1 | TRBJ1-1 | TRBV7-9 | . | CASTLGDREWTEAFF | TGTGCCAGCACCCTAGGGGACAGGGAGTGGACTGAAGCTTTCTTT
. | TRBJ2-3 | TRBV6-1 | . | CASTRDIGSYTQYF | TGTGCCAGCACTCGGGACATTGGATCGTATACGCAGTATTTT
. | TRBJ2-3 | TRBV4-3 | . | CASSQAQISPTQYF | TGCGCCAGCAGCCAAGCCCAAATTAGCCCGACGCAGTATTTT
TRBD1 | TRBJ2-7 | TRBV18 | . | CASSPKRTGGSYEQYF | TGTGCCAGCTCACCGAAGAGGACAGGGGGCTCCTACGAGCAGTACTTC
. | TRBJ2-1 | TRBV7-9 | many | CASSLAQAVGGYEQFF | TGTGCCAGCAGCTTAGCGCAGGCAGTCGGGGGTTATGAGCAGTTCTTC
. | TRBJ1-4 | TRBV5-1 | . | CASSQDSRSEKLFF | TGCGCCAGCAGCCAGGACAGTCGGAGTGAAAAACTGTTTTTT
TRBD1 | TRBJ2-3 | TRBV2 | few | CASDPGQGIDTQYF | TGTGCCAGCGATCCCGGACAGGGAATAGATACGCAGTATTTT
. | TRBJ1-1 | TRBV23-1 | few | CASIWATGFTEAFF | TGCGCCAGCATATGGGCTACAGGGTTCACTGAAGCTTTCTTT
. | TRBJ1-1 | TRBV6-6 | many | CASSPRVGTEAFF | TGTGCCAGCAGTCCCAGGGTAGGGACTGAAGCTTTCTTT
. | TRBJ1-5 | TRBV28 | many | CASSPQDSYYQPQHF | TGTGCCAGCAGTCCCCAGGACAGCTACTATCAGCCCCAGCATTTT
. | TRBJ1-2 | TRBV4-2 | few | CASSQEGQYNYGYTF | TGTGCCAGCAGCCAAGAAGGACAGTATAACTATGGCTACACCTTC
TRBD2 | TRBJ2-5 | TRBV19 | . | CASSYGGGEETQYF | TGTGCCAGTAGCTATGGGGGAGGGGAAGAGACCCAGTACTTC
. | TRBJ1-2 | TRBV7-2 | few | CASSRDGSANYGYTF | TGTGCCAGCAGCCGAGACGGGAGTGCTAACTATGGCTACACCTTC
TRBD2 | TRBJ2-5 | TRBV10-3 | few | CAISEGRGRGAHQETQYF | TGTGCCATCAGTGAGGGACGCGGGCGGGGGGCCCATCAAGAGACCCAGTACTTC
. | TRBJ1-2 | TRBV4-1 | . | CASSQDGDFGYTF | TGCGCCAGCAGCCAAGACGGGGACTTTGGCTACACCTTC
TRBD1 | TRBJ2-6 | TRBV10-3 | . | CAIRGQGTGANVLTF | TGTGCCATCAGAGGACAGGGGACTGGGGCCAACGTCCTGACTTTC
TRBD1 | TRBJ1-5 | TRBV7-2 | few | CASSPVSGQSNQPQHF | TGTGCCAGCAGCCCCGTTTCGGGACAGAGCAATCAGCCCCAGCATTTT
. | TRBJ1-6 | TRBV5-4 | few | CASSSVGRHSPLHF | TGTGCCAGCAGCTCGGTGGGGAGGCATTCACCCCTCCACTTT
TRBD1 | TRBJ2-1 | TRBV7-3 | few | CASSLDRENEQFF | TGTGCCAGCAGCTTGGACAGGGAAAATGAGCAGTTCTTC
TRBD1 | TRBJ2-4 | TRBV28 | many | CASSSGTGGNIQYF | TGTGCCAGCAGTTCCGGGACAGGGGGGAACATTCAGTACTTC
. | TRBJ2-7 | TRBV5-1 | . | CASSLAKDGGIIYEQYF | TGCGCCAGCAGCTTGGCCAAGGATGGGGGCATTATTTACGAGCAGTACTTC
TRBD1 | TRBJ1-5 | TRBV18 | . | CASGTGIGQPQHF | TGTGCCAGCGGGACAGGGATCGGACAGCCCCAGCATTTT
TRBD1 | TRBJ1-1 | TRBV29-1 | . | CSTRQGGTEAFF | TGCAGCACCCGACAGGGGGGCACTGAAGCTTTCTTT
TRBD1 | TRBJ2-7 | TRBV28 | . | CASRTTGISYEQYF | TGTGCCAGCAGAACGACAGGGATCTCCTACGAGCAGTACTTC
. | TRBJ2-5 | TRBV10-1 | few | CASSESSGGMETQYF | TGCGCCAGCAGTGAGTCCAGTGGGGGGATGGAGACCCAGTACTTC
TRBD1 | TRBJ1-1 | TRBV6-6 | . | CASRLTGATEAFF | TGTGCCAGCAGGCTAACAGGGGCCACTGAAGCTTTCTTT
. | TRBJ1-2 | TRBV7-9 | few | CASSLGPPGSQGGYGYTF | TGTGCCAGCAGCTTAGGCCCCCCAGGATCCCAGGGTGGCTATGGCTACACCTTC
TRBD2 | TRBJ2-3 | TRBV7-2 | few | CASSLGFLAGGGDTQYF | TGTGCCAGCAGCTTAGGTTTTTTGGCGGGGGGAGGAGATACGCAGTATTTT
. | TRBJ2-7 | TRBV12-2 | . | CASRLHWTGGPYEQYF | TGTGCAAGTCGCTTACATTGGACAGGGGGCCCCTACGAGCAGTACTTC
. | TRBJ1-2 | TRBV7-2 | few | CASSPTTGSDGYTF | TGTGCCAGCAGCCCCACGACAGGTTCCGATGGCTACACCTTC
TRBD1 | TRBJ2-5 | TRBV29-1 | . | CSVNRDRGQQYF | TGCAGCGTTAACCGGGACAGGGGACAGCAGTACTTC
TRBD1 | TRBJ2-3 | TRBV6-5 | . | CASRPGTGGADTQYF | TGTGCCAGCAGGCCGGGGACAGGGGGCGCAGATACGCAGTATTTT
. | TRBJ1-2 | TRBV5-1 | . | CASRDLDSTLNYGYTF | TGCGCCAGCAGGGATCTAGACAGCACCCTAAACTATGGCTACACCTTC
TRBD1 | TRBJ1-5 | TRBV30 | few | CAWEQGAGQPQHF | TGTGCCTGGGAACAGGGGGCTGGGCAGCCCCAGCATTTT
. | TRBJ1-5 | TRBV27 | few | CASSLGGGFNQPQHF | TGTGCCAGCAGTTTAGGGGGAGGCTTCAATCAGCCCCAGCATTTT
. | TRBJ2-3 | TRBV7-2 | few | CASSLRGGIDTQYF | TGTGCCAGCAGCTTAAGGGGGGGCATAGATACGCAGTATTTT
. | TRBJ1-5 | TRBV28 | . | CASIGGNQPQHF | TGTGCCAGCATCGGGGGCAATCAGCCCCAGCATTTT
. | TRBJ1-1 | TRBV6-5 | . | CASSYSGTRGEAFF | TGTGCCAGCAGTTACTCCGGGACAAGGGGAGAAGCTTTCTTT
TRBD1 | TRBJ2-7 | TRBV30 | . | CAWITPGRGRYEQYF | TGTGCCTGGATCACCCCGGGCAGGGGGCGATACGAGCAGTACTTC